This TCR beta chain appears in the sequencing data of a study of T cells in Graves' hyperthyroidism and ophthalmopathy. Study-wide findings and caveats: The model anticipated ophthalmopathy a median approximately 6.7 months pre-onset.

Researchers took RNA transcripts and amplified the TCR beta CDR3 regions from them. TCR CDR3 underwent first-round RT-PCR with the HTBI primer set. One entry per CDR3 protein results from TCRdb running MiXCR on the multiplex PCR reads. Of 700,000 or so distinct CDR3 sequences in the sample, roughly 15% are singletons; the top ten hold approximately 8.4%. Note on this clonotype: Its antigen is not known. It may be a read error: a sequence one base away is much more abundant.

Germline values: CDR1 MNHEY, CDR2 SMNVEV (reference sequence). This CDR3 comprises 15 residues. The V segment lost 8 bases and the J segment 7 bases; nucleotides outside the gene matches: 8. This chain uses TRBV27 with TRBJ2-1; 13 nucleotides agree with TRBD2. The specimen sequenced was blood. The TCR was taken from a man younger than 35 with Graves' hyperthyroidism. In DNA form, the CDR3 reads TGTGCCAGCGAACTAGCGGGAGGGCCGGGGAATGAGCAGTTCTTC. Translated, it gives CASELAGGPGNEQFF.